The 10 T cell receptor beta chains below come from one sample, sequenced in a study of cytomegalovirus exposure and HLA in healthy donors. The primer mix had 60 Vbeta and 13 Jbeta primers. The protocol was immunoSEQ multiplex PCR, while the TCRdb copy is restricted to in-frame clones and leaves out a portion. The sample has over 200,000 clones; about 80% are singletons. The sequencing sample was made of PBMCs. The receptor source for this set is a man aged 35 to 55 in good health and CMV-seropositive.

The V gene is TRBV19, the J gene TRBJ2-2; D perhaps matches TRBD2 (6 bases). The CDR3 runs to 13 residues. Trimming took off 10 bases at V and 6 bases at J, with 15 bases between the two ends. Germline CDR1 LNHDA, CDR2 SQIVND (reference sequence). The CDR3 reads CATQNSGAGELFF. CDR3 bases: TGTGCCACACAAAATTCGGGGGCCGGGGAGCTGTTTTTT.

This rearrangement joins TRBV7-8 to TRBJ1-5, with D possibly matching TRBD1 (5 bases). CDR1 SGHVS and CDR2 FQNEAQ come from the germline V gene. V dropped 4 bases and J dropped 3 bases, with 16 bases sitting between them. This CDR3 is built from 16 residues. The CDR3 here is CASSSLNQGLNQPQHF. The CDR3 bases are TGTGCCAGCAGCTCTCTGAACCAGGGCCTCAATCAGCCCCAGCATTTT.

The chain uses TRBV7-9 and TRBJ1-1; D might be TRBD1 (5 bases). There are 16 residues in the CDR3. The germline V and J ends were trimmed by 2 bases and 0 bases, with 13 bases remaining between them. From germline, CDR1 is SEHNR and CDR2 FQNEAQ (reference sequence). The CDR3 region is CASSLPLDSMNTEAFF. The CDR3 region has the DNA TGTGCCAGCAGCTTACCCCTCGACAGTATGAACACTGAAGCTTTCTTT.

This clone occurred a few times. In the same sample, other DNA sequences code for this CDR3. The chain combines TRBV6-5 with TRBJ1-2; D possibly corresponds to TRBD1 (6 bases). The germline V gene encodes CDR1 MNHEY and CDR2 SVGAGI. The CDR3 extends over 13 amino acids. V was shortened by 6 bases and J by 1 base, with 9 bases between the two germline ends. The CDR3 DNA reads TGTGCCAGCAGCCCCAGGGGTAACTATGGCTACACCTTC. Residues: CASSPRGNYGYTF.

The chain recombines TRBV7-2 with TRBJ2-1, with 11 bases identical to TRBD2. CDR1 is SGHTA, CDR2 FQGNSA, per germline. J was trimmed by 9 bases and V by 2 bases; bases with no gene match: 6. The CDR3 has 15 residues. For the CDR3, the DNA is TGTGCCAGCAGCTTAAAGACTAGCGGGATGCGTGAGCAGTTCTTC. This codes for CASSLKTSGMREQFF.

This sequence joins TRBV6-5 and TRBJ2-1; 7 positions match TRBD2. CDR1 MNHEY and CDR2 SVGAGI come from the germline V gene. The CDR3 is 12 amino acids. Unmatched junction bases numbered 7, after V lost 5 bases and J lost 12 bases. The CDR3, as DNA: TGTGCCAGCAGTGGGAGCGGGATGGTGCAGTTCTTC. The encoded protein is CASSGSGMVQFF.

CDR3 sequence (DNA): TGTGCCAGAAAAGGGACAGGGGAGACCCAGTACTTC. The encoded protein is CARKGTGETQYF. The chain carries TRBV21-1 and TRBJ2-5; the table calls TRBD1, which could not be checked here. TRBV21-1 is recorded as a pseudogene. This CDR3 comprises 12 residues.

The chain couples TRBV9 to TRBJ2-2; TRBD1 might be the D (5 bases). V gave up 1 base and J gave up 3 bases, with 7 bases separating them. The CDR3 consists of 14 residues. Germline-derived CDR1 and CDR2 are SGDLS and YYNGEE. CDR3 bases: TGTGCCAGCAGCGTACAGGGATACACCGGGGAGCTGTTTTTT. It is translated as CASSVQGYTGELFF. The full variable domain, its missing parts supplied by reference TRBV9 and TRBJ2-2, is DSGVTQTPKHLITATGQRVTLRCSPRSGDLSVYWYQQSLDQGLQFLIQYYNGEERAKGNILERFSAQQFPDLHSELNLSSLELGDSALYFCASSVQGYTGELFFGEGSRLTVL.

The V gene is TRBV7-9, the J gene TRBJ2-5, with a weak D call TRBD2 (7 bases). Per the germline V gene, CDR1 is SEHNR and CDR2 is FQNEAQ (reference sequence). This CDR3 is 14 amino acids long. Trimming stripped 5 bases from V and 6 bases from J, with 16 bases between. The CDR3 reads CASSQGGGLQTQYF. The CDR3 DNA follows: TGTGCCAGCAGCCAAGGGGGGGGTCTTCAGACCCAGTACTTC.

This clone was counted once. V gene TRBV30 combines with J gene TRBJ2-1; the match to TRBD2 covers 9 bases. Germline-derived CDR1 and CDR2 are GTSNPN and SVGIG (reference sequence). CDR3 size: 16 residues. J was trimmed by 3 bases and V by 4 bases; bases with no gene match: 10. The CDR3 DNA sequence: TGTGCCTGGAACCGGCTAGCGGGACCCAACTACAATGAGCAGTTCTTC. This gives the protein CAWNRLAGPNYNEQFF.